Each of the 8 T cell receptor beta chains below was sequenced from the same sample in a study of CD8+CD57+ T cells in acquired aplastic anemia. According to the study, genomic DNA was the template for TCR beta VDJ and CDR3 profiling. TCRdb reprocessed the reads via MiXCR and lists one record per CDR3 protein. The sample has 110,000 or so distinct CDR3 sequences, about 60% seen once. Patients sequenced had flow cytometry evidence of CD8+CD57+ cell expansion. Sequencing was carried out using sorted CD4+, CD8+, or CD8+CD57+ T cells (not recorded which) from PBMCs. These receptors all come from a human donor with aplastic anemia.

The V and J genes are TRBV10-3 and TRBJ2-1; 15 bases line up with TRBD2. V lost 6 bases, J lost 7 bases, and 1 base stayed unmatched. CDR3 length equals 14 residues. Germline CDR1 is ENHRY and CDR2 is SYGVKD. In DNA, the CDR3 is TGTGCCATCAGGGGGACTAGCGGGAGGAATGAGCAGTTCTTC. This gives the protein CAIRGTSGRNEQFF.

This clonotype was detected many times. This chain joins TRBV24-1 and TRBJ1-2; 7 nucleotides line up with TRBD1. Germline V CDR1 and CDR2: KGHDR, SFDVKD. The CDR3 has 13 residues. Germline trimming cut 5 bases from V and 6 bases from J; bases unmatched to any gene: 5. CDR3 amino acids: CATSGTGANGYTF. Written as DNA, the CDR3 is TGTGCCACCAGTGGTACAGGGGCGAATGGCTACACCTTC.

This clonotype was counted many times. This sequence joins TRBV19 and TRBJ2-5; 8 nucleotides line up with TRBD1. The germline CDR1 and CDR2 sequences are LNHDA and SQIVND (reference sequence). J was trimmed by 3 bases and V by 3 bases; bases with no gene match: 0. The CDR3 runs 13 residues. Here the CDR3 DNA reads TGTGCCAGTAGTATGGACAGGGAAGAGACCCAGTACTTC. It yields the protein CASSMDREETQYF.

The table lists this clonotype with a few counts. The chain combines TRBV10-3 with TRBJ2-7; D remains ambiguous. The CDR3 runs 12 residues. V was pared by 0 bases and J by 7 bases, with 7 bases between. CDR1 is ENHRY, CDR2 SYGVKD, per germline. This chain's CDR3 is CAISESESEQYF. The CDR3 DNA reads TGTGCCATCAGTGAGTCGGAATCAGAGCAGTACTTC.

The genes are TRBV15 and TRBJ2-7; D gene uncertain. Germline assignment: CDR1 LNHNV and CDR2 YYDKDF (reference sequence). Trimming took 1 base from V and 2 from J, leaving 9 bases between them. There are 14 residues in the CDR3. The CDR3: CATSRGNGPYEQYF. CDR3 DNA: TGTGCCACCAGCAGAGGAAACGGACCCTACGAGCAGTACTTC. The full variable domain, in which reference TRBV15 and TRBJ2-7 provide the parts outside the CDR3, is DAMVIQNPRYQVTQFGKPVTLSCSQTLNHNVMYWYQQKSSQAPKLLFHYYDKDFNNEADTPDNFQSRRPNTSFCFLDIRSPGLGDTAMYLCATSRGNGPYEQYFGPGTRLTVT.

In its sample, this clonotype was seen a few times. The chain is built from TRBV3-1 and TRBJ2-2; 16 bases are a match to TRBD2. J gave up 3 bases and V 4 bases, and 2 bases lay outside the gene matches. CDR1 and CDR2 (germline): LGHDT, YNNKEL (reference sequence). The CDR3 extends over 17 amino acids. This chain's CDR3 is CASSPGLAGGDTGELFF. Written as DNA, the CDR3 is TGTGCCAGCAGCCCGGGACTAGCGGGAGGGGACACCGGGGAGCTGTTTTTT.

This clonotype was counted at least ten times. This CDR3 reads CATSDLADTQYF. As DNA, the CDR3 is TGTGCCACCAGTGATCTAGCAGATACGCAGTATTTT. The genes are TRBV24-1 and TRBJ2-3; D is unclear. Trimming pared 3 bases from V and 4 bases from J, leaving 4 bases between. The CDR3 contains 12 residues. Germline-derived CDR1 and CDR2 are KGHDR and SFDVKD.

The chain employs TRBV2 and TRBJ1-1, with a tentative D call TRBD1 (6 bases). The CDR3 length is 13 residues. Trimming stripped 5 bases from V and 3 bases from J, with 10 bases between. Per germline, CDR1 SNHLY and CDR2 FYNNEI. DNA for the CDR3: TGTGCCAGCAGTCCTACAGGGTACACTGAAGCTTTCTTT. Translating it yields CASSPTGYTEAFF. The full variable domain, with the rest looked up from reference TRBV2 and TRBJ1-1, is EPEVTQTPSHQVTQMGQEVILRCVPISNHLYFYWYRQILGQKVEFLVSFYNNEISEKSEIFDDQFSVERPDGSNFTLKIRSTKLEDSAMYFCASSPTGYTEAFFGQGTRLTVV.